This T cell receptor beta chain was obtained from a study of cytomegalovirus exposure and HLA in healthy donors. The PCR ran on 60 Vbeta and 13 Jbeta primers. The repertoire was sequenced with immunoSEQ multiplex PCR; TCRdb's copy has only in-frame clones and lacks some. The sample has about 85,000 clones; around 77% are singletons. This clone showed up just a few times. Germline lookup yields CDR1 GTSNPN and CDR2 SVGIG (reference sequence). CDR3 length: 14 residues. The V gene lost 2 bases and the J gene lost 4 bases, with 14 bases spanning the gap. The V gene is TRBV30, the J gene TRBJ1-1, with D hard to call. This clonotype was sampled from a boy aged 5-17 years in good health and CMV-seronegative. The specimen was PBMCs. In DNA form, the CDR3 reads TGTGCCTGGAGTCCCGGACTCGCGGGCACTGAAGCTTTCTTT. Translating it yields CAWSPGLAGTEAFF.